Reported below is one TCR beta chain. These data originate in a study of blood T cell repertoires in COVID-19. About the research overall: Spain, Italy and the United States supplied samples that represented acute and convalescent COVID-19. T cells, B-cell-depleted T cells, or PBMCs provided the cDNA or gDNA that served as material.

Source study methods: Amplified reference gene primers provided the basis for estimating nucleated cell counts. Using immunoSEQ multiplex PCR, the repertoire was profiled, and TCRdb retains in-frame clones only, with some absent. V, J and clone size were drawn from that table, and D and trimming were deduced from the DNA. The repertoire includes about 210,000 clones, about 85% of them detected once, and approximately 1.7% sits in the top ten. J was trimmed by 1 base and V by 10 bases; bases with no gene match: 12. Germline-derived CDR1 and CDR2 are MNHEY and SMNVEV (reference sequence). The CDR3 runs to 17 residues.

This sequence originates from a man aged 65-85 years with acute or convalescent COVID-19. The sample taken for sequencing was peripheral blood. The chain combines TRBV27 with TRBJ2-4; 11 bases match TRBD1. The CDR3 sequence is CATGRTGGAGAKNIQYF. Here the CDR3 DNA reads TGTGCCACCGGCAGGACAGGGGGCGCGGGGGCCAAAAACATTCAGTACTTC.